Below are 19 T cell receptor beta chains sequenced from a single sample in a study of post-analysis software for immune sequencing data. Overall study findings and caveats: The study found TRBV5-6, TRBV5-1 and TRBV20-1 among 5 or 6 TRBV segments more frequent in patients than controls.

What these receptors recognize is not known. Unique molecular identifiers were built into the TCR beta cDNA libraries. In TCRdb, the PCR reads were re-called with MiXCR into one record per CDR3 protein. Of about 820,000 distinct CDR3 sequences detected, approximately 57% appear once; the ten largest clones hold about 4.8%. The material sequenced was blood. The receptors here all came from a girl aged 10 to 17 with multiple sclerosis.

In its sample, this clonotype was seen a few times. CDR3 nucleotides: TGTGCCAGCAGTGGTAACAGCTATGGCTACACCTTC. Its translation is CASSGNSYGYTF. This chain joins TRBV12-3 or TRBV12-4 and TRBJ1-2; no firm D call. This CDR3 region has 12 residues. V gave up 5 bases and J gave up 4 bases, with 8 bases separating them.

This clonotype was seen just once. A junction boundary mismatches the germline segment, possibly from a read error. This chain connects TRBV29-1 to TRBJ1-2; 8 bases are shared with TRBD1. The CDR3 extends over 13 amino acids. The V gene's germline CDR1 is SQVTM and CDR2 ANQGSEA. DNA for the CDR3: TGCAACGTTGTACAGGGGGGTGACTATGGCTACACCTTC. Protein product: CNVVQGGDYGYTF.

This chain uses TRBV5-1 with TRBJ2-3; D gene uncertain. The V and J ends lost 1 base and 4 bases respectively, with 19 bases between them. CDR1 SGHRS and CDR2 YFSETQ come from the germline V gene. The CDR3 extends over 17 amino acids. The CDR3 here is CASSLYSGFSFPDTQYF. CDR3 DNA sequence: TGCGCCAGCAGCTTGTACTCCGGGTTTTCCTTTCCAGATACGCAGTATTTT.

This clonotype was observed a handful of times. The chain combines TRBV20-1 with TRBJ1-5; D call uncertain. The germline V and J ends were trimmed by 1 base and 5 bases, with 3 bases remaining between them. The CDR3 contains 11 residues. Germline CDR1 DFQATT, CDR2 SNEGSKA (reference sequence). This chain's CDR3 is CSARGDQPQHF. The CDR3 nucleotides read TGCAGTGCTAGAGGTGATCAGCCCCAGCATTTT.

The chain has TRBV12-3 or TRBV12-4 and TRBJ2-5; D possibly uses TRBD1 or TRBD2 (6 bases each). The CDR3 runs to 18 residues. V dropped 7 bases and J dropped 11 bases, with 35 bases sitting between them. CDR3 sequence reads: CASKGGEWGVRPARGQYF. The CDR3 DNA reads TGTGCCAGCAAGGGGGGCGAGTGGGGAGTACGGCCAGCAAGAGGGCAGTACTTC.

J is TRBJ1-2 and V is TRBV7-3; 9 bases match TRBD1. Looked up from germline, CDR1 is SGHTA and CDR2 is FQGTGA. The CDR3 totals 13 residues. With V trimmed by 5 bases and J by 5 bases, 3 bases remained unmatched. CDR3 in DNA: TGTGCCAGCAGCGCAGGACAGGGGTATGGCTACACCTTC. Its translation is CASSAGQGYGYTF.

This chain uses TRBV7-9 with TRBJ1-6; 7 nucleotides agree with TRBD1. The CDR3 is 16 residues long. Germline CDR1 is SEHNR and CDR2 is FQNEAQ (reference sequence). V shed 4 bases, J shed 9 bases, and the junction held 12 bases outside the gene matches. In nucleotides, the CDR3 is TGTGCCAGCAGCTACGGCCCGACAGGGAGTGGTTCACCCCTCCACTTT. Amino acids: CASSYGPTGSGSPLHF.

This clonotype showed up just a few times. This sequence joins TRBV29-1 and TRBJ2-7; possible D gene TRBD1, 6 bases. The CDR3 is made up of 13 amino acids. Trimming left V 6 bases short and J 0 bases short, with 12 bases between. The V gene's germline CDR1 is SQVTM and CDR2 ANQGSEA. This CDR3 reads CSVSGHSSYEQYF. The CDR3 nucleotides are TGCAGCGTATCGGGACACAGCTCCTACGAGCAGTACTTC.

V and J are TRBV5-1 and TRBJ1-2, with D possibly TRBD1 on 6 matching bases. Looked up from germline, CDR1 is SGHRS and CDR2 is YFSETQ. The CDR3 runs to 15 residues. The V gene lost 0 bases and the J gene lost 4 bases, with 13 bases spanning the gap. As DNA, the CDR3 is TGCGCCAGCAGCTTGGTCAGGGGAGCTCCCTATGGCTACACCTTC. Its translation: CASSLVRGAPYGYTF.

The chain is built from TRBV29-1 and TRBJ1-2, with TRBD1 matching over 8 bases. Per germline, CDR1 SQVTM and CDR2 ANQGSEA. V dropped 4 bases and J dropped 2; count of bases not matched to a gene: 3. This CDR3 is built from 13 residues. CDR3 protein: CSVGQGRNYGYTF. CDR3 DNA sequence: TGCAGCGTTGGACAGGGGAGAAACTATGGCTACACCTTC.

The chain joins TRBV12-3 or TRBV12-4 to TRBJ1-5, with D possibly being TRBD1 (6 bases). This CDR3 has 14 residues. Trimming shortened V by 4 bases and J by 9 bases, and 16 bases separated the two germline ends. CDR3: CASSSDSLTGPQHF. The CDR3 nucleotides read TGTGCCAGCAGTTCGGACAGCCTAACAGGGCCCCAGCATTTT.

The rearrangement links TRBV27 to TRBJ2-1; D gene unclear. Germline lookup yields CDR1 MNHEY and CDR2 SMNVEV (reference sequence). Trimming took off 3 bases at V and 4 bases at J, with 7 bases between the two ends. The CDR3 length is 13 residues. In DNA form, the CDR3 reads TGTGCCAGCAGTTTCCCCCCATACAATGAGCAGTTCTTC. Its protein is CASSFPPYNEQFF.

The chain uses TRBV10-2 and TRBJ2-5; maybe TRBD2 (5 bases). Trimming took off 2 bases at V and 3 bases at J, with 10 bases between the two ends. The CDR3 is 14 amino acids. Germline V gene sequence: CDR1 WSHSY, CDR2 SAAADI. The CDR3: CASSEPGREETQYF. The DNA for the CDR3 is TGCGCCAGCAGTGAGCCGGGGAGAGAAGAGACCCAGTACTTC.

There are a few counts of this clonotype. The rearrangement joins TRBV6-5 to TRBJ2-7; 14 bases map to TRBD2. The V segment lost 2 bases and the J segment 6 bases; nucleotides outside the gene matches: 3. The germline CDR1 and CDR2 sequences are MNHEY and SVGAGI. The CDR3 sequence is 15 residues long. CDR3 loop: CASSYGTSGSGEQYF. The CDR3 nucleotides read TGTGCCAGCAGTTACGGGACTAGCGGGAGTGGCGAGCAGTACTTC.

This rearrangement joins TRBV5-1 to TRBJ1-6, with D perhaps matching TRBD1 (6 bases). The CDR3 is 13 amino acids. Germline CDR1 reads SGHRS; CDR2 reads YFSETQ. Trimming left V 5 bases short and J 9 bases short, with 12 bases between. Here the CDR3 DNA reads TGCGCCAGCAGGGGCGGACAGACTTCACCCCTCCACTTT. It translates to CASRGGQTSPLHF.

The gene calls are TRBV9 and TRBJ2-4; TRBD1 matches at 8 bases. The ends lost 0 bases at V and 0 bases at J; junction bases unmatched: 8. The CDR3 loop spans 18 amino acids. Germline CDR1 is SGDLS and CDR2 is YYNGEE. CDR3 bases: TGTGCCAGCAGCGTAGCGCAAGGGACAGGCCTAGCCAAAAACATTCAGTACTTC. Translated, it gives CASSVAQGTGLAKNIQYF.

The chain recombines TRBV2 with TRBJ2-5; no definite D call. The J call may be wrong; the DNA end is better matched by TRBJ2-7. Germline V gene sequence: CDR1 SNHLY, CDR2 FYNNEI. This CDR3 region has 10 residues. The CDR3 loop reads CASKGSEQYF. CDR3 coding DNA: TGTGCCAGCAAGGGAAGCGAGCAGTACTTC.

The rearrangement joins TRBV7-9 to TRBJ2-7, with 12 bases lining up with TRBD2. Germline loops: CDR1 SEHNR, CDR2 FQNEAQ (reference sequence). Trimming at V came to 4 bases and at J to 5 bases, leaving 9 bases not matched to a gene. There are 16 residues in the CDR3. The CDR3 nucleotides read TGTGCCAGCAGCTCACCGACTAGCGGGAGATCGGACGAGCAGTACTTC. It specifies CASSSPTSGRSDEQYF.

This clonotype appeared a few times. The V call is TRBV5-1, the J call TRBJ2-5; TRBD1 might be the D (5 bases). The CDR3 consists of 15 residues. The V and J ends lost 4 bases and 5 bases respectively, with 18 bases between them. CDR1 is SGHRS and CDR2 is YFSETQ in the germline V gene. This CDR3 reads CASSPSPDSMETQYF. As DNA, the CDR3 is TGCGCCAGCAGCCCCTCACCCGACAGTATGGAGACCCAGTACTTC.